These T cell receptor beta chains were read from a single sample in a study of human versus mouse CDR3 diversity and MHC coevolution. Only in-frame clones appear in the TCRdb table, and some are missing; sequencing was by immunoSEQ multiplex PCR. The data contain over 60,000 clones, around 93% of them seen just once; the ten biggest clones take up roughly 0.15%. The sample was naive CD4+ T cells from blood. These receptor sequences come from a person aged 30 to 69 in good health. CDR3s include the opening cysteine and the closing phenylalanine or tryptophan. The D gene is left open where the match is weak. Part of the rows lack a size; the others show once, few, many or a class for expanded clones.

V gene	D gene	clone size	J gene	CDR3 DNA	CDR3 protein
TRBV5-1	TRBD1	NA	TRBJ2-7	TGCGCCAGCAATCCGGGACAGGGCAGTCCCTACGAGCAGTACTTC	CASNPGQGSPYEQYF
TRBV6-5	TRBD2	NA	TRBJ2-7	TGTGCCAGCAGTTACTCCGGCGGGAGAAAGCAGTACTTC	CASSYSGGRKQYF
TRBV7-9	TRBD2	NA	TRBJ2-7	TGTGCCAGCAGCTTTGCCGGGGGGTCCTCCTACGAGCAGTACTTC	CASSFAGGSSYEQYF
TRBV5-4	TRBD1	NA	TRBJ1-2	TGTGCCAGCAGCTCCCAAGCCGGAGGGACAGGGCCCTATGGCTACACCTTC	CASSSQAGGTGPYGYTF
TRBV7-9	TRBD2	NA	TRBJ2-3	TGTGCCAGCAGCTTAGGTTCAGCGGGGCGCACAGATACGCAGTATTTT	CASSLGSAGRTDTQYF
TRBV30	TRBD1	NA	TRBJ1-3	TGTGCCGGGGGACAGATAGGAAGAAACACCATATATTTT	CAGGQIGRNTIYF
TRBV19	NA	few	TRBJ1-5	TGTGCCAGTAGTATAGCGCGAGGTCAGCCCCAGCATTTT	CASSIARGQPQHF
TRBV5-1	NA	NA	TRBJ2-1	TGCGCCAGCAGCTTGTGGTCCGGGGGCTCCTACAATGAGCAGTTCTTC	CASSLWSGGSYNEQFF
TRBV6-1	TRBD2	NA	TRBJ2-1	TGTGCCAGCAGGAGAACTAGCGGGAGTTACAATGAGCAGTTCTTC	CASRRTSGSYNEQFF
TRBV19	NA	NA	TRBJ1-5	TGTGCCAGTAGTAGAACAGGGAGTAATCAGCCCCAGCATTTT	CASSRTGSNQPQHF
TRBV7-9	NA	NA	TRBJ2-3	TGTGCCAGCACCCTAAGGGGTACAGATACGCAGTATTTT	CASTLRGTDTQYF
TRBV21-1	NA	NA	TRBJ2-7	TGTGCCAGCAGCTCAGAGGGGGACAGTCGCACCTCCTACGAGCAGTACTTC	CASSSEGDSRTSYEQYF
TRBV6-4	NA	NA	TRBJ1-2	TGTGCCAGCAGTGTCGGAGCGGGGGACTATGGCTACACCTTC	CASSVGAGDYGYTF
TRBV5-5	NA	NA	TRBJ1-1	TGTGCCAGCAACTCCCAGGGAAGGGTTGGCACTGAAGCTTTCTTT	CASNSQGRVGTEAFF
TRBV30	NA	NA	TRBJ2-6	TGTGCCTGGATGAACATCATATCTGGGGCCAACGTCCTGACTTTC	CAWMNIISGANVLTF
TRBV27	NA	NA	TRBJ1-1	TGTGCCAGCTTCTCGGGTGGGACTGAAGCTTTCTTT	CASFSGGTEAFF
TRBV20-1	NA	NA	TRBJ2-7	TGCAGTGCGAGGAGCCCATACGAGCAGTACTTC	CSARSPYEQYF
TRBV14	TRBD2	NA	TRBJ2-7	TGTGCCAGCAGCGCAACTTCTAGCGGGAGGGCTTACGAGCAGTGCTTC	CASSATSSGRAYEQCF
TRBV29-1	TRBD2	NA	TRBJ2-1	TGCAGCAACCGAGAACTAGCGGGGAGCCACAATGAGCAGTTCTTC	CSNRELAGSHNEQFF
TRBV10-2	TRBD1	NA	TRBJ1-1	TGCGCCAGCAGCCGGACAGGGAACACTGAAGCTTTCTTT	CASSRTGNTEAFF
TRBV6-5	NA	once	TRBJ2-5	TGTGCCAGCAGCCGACAGTACCAAGAGACCCAGTACTTC	CASSRQYQETQYF
TRBV6-6	NA	NA	TRBJ1-1	TGTGCCAGCAGTTACCTCCGGACTGAAGCTTTCTTT	CASSYLRTEAFF
TRBV2	TRBD1	NA	TRBJ1-6	TGTGCCAGCAGTGGGGGGACAGGGGGCTTCAATTCACCCCTCCACTTT	CASSGGTGGFNSPLHF
TRBV5-5	TRBD2	NA	TRBJ2-2	TGTGCCAGCAGCTTGGCCCTGCGGGGGGGGACCGGGGAGCTGTTTTTT	CASSLALRGGTGELFF
TRBV30	NA	NA	TRBJ1-5	TGTGCCTGGAGGGGGAGGGGAGGGGGCAATCAGCCCCAGCATTTT	CAWRGRGGGNQPQHF
TRBV9	TRBD1	NA	TRBJ2-3	TGTGCCAGCAGCCCACCGGGACAGTTCACAGATACGCAGTATTTT	CASSPPGQFTDTQYF
TRBV2	TRBD2	NA	TRBJ2-7	TGTGCCAGCAGTGAAATGGGACTAGCGGGGATCGAGCAGTACTTC	CASSEMGLAGIEQYF
TRBV5-4	TRBD1	NA	TRBJ1-2	TGTGCCAGCAGCTTGGATGGGACAGGGAGGGGCTACACCTTC	CASSLDGTGRGYTF
TRBV5-1	TRBD1	NA	TRBJ1-2	TGCGCCAGCGGGGACAGGGGAGGAAATGGCTACACCTTC	CASGDRGGNGYTF
TRBV9	NA	NA	TRBJ2-3	TGTGCCAGCAGCGTAGGTGTAGGGGGTCCAGATACGCAGTATTTT	CASSVGVGGPDTQYF
TRBV6-6	TRBD2	NA	TRBJ2-7	TGTGCCAGCAGTTACGAGGGAGGGCCCTACGAGCAGTACTTC	CASSYEGGPYEQYF
TRBV5-1	NA	NA	TRBJ2-7	TGCGCCAGCAGCTTGGGAGGCAATTTCTACGAGCAGTACTTC	CASSLGGNFYEQYF
TRBV6-5	TRBD1	NA	TRBJ1-5	TGTGCCAGCAGCCCTGGACAGGGGAATCAGCCCCAGCATTTT	CASSPGQGNQPQHF
TRBV7-9	NA	NA	TRBJ1-2	TGTGCCAGCAGCTTAGGTCCGTCGAAGGGGAAGGAGGGCTACACCTTC	CASSLGPSKGKEGYTF
TRBV2	TRBD2	NA	TRBJ2-1	TGTGCCAGCAGACAGCGGGGGGGCCAGAATGAGCAGTTCTTC	CASRQRGGQNEQFF
TRBV29-1	NA	NA	TRBJ1-1	TGCAGCGCCTCGGGACAACAGAACACTGAAGCTTTCTTT	CSASGQQNTEAFF
TRBV27	TRBD1	once	TRBJ1-2	TGTGCCAGCAGTTTTCAGGGAGAGGGGGCCCCCTATGGCTACACCTTC	CASSFQGEGAPYGYTF
TRBV5-1	NA	NA	TRBJ2-7	TGCGCCAGCAGCTTCAGGACAGACCTGGCTGGGGGGCAGTACTTC	CASSFRTDLAGGQYF
TRBV18	NA	NA	TRBJ2-3	TGTGCCAGCTCACCATCTAGATTGACCACAGATACGCAGTATTTT	CASSPSRLTTDTQYF
TRBV5-1	TRBD1	NA	TRBJ1-5	TGCGCCAGCAGCTTGGCCGAGGGACAGATTAGCAATCAGCCCCAGCATTTT	CASSLAEGQISNQPQHF
TRBV12-2	NA	NA	TRBJ2-2	TGTGCAAGTCGCTTGGGACTAGCGGGGAATTCGAACACCGGGGAGCTGTTTTTT	CASRLGLAGNSNTGELFF
TRBV2	NA	NA	TRBJ1-6	TGTGCCAGCAGTGACGGGCAGGGGCGTTCACCCCTCCACTTT	CASSDGQGRSPLHF
TRBV7-2	NA	NA	TRBJ1-5	TGTGCCAGCAGCTTAATGCAGGGGAATCAGCCCCAGCATTTT	CASSLMQGNQPQHF
TRBV2	NA	NA	TRBJ1-1	TGTGCCAGCAGTGACCGGGTGGTTTTAACTGAAGCTTTCTTT	CASSDRVVLTEAFF
TRBV27	TRBD2	NA	TRBJ2-5	TGTGCCAGCAGCCCAGAGGGCGGGAGTTTTAGCGAGACCCAGTACTTC	CASSPEGGSFSETQYF
TRBV11-2	TRBD1	NA	TRBJ2-5	TGTGCCAGCAGCCGGGACAGCCAAGAGACCCAGTACTTC	CASSRDSQETQYF
TRBV7-9	NA	NA	TRBJ1-1	TGTGCCAGCAGCAACCCAGGGGATACTGAAGCTTTCTTT	CASSNPGDTEAFF
TRBV2	NA	NA	TRBJ2-7	TGTGCCAGCACAGGTCGGAGGCACTACGAGCAGTACTTC	CASTGRRHYEQYF
TRBV18	TRBD1	NA	TRBJ2-1	TGTGCCAGCTCACCAGAACAGGGGGCTGAGTACAATGAGCAGTTCTTC	CASSPEQGAEYNEQFF
TRBV10-3	TRBD1	NA	TRBJ1-2	TGTGCCATCAGTGACGGGGACAGGGTTGGCTACACCTTC	CAISDGDRVGYTF